Listed here are 21 T cell receptor beta chains from one sample, sequenced in a study of graft-versus-host responses after intestinal transplantation. Their antigens are not known. Profiled with immunoSEQ multiplex PCR; TCRdb holds only in-frame clones, not every one. The repertoire includes fewer than 110,000 clones, roughly 90% of them detected once, and about 0.75% sits in the top ten. Here the sequenced sample was unstimulated CD4+ T cells sorted from spleen or lymph node cells, taken before transplant. The receptor source for this set is a human donor who was the organ donor for an intestinal transplant.

The chain has TRBV6-1 and TRBJ2-7; 9 bases are a match to TRBD2. The CDR3 extends over 15 amino acids. With V trimmed by 8 bases and J by 4 bases, 12 bases remained unmatched. Germline V gene lookup returns CDR1 MNHNS and CDR2 SASEGT. The CDR3 loop is CASGGSGGPFYEQYF. DNA of the CDR3: TGTGCCAGCGGTGGTAGCGGGGGTCCTTTTTACGAGCAGTACTTC.

This clone appeared a few times. This chain links TRBV2 with TRBJ1-3; 7 positions agree with TRBD1. CDR3 length: 15 amino acids. Trimming removed 8 bases from V and 2 bases from J; junction bases left unmatched: 9. Germline CDR1 and CDR2: SNHLY and FYNNEI. The CDR3 nucleotides read TGTGCCAGCTCCCGGGACAGCGTAACTGGAAACACCATATATTTT. It yields the protein CASSRDSVTGNTIYF.

This chain joins TRBV6-5 and TRBJ1-4; 8 nucleotides align to TRBD1. CDR3 length equals 14 residues. V was clipped by 6 bases and J by 8 bases; unmatched bases: 8. The germline gives CDR1 MNHEY, CDR2 SVGAGI. CDR3: CASRNQGAEEKLFF. The CDR3 coding sequence is TGTGCCAGCAGAAACCAGGGGGCCGAGGAAAAACTGTTTTTT.

The rearrangement uses TRBV19 and TRBJ2-1; 9 bases align to TRBD2. J was trimmed by 0 bases and V by 4 bases; bases with no gene match: 1. Germline V gives CDR1 LNHDA, CDR2 SQIVND (reference sequence). The CDR3 consists of 15 residues. This CDR3 is CASSTSGVSYNEQFF. In DNA form, the CDR3 reads TGTGCCAGTAGTACTAGCGGGGTCTCCTACAATGAGCAGTTCTTC.

The chain couples TRBV4-1 to TRBJ1-2; D is unresolved. Germline V lookup: CDR1 MGHRA, CDR2 YSYEKL. V was pared by 6 bases and J by 7 bases, with 18 bases between. The CDR3 sequence is 14 residues long. The CDR3 spells CASRRLGGGFGYTF. The CDR3 DNA reads as TGCGCCAGCAGGCGCCTCGGCGGTGGCTTTGGCTACACCTTC.

V usage is TRBV28 and J usage is TRBJ2-2; D may be TRBD2 (6 bases). The germline CDR1 and CDR2 sequences are MDHEN and SYDVKM. Trimming stripped 2 bases from V and 4 bases from J, with 11 bases between. The length of the CDR3 is 15 residues. The DNA of the CDR3 is TGTGCCAGCAGTTTAGGGGGGATAGGCACCGGGGAGCTGTTTTTT. Its translation is CASSLGGIGTGELFF.

The gene calls are TRBV11-2 and TRBJ1-1; no clear D gene. This CDR3 has 14 amino acids. Trimming left V 2 bases short and J 5 bases short, with 12 bases between. CDR1 and CDR2 (germline): SGHAT, FQNNGV. The DNA for the CDR3 is TGTGCCAGCAGCTTACTGTCGGGAGGAACTGAAGCTTTCTTT. This encodes CASSLLSGGTEAFF.

The V call is TRBV27, the J call TRBJ2-7; 9 bases fit TRBD2. This CDR3 comprises 17 residues. The V gene end was trimmed by 4 bases and the J gene end by 2 bases; junction bases not matched to a gene: 12. CDR1 is MNHEY and CDR2 is SMNVEV in the germline V gene (reference sequence). CDR3 residues: CASSSALLAGRTYEQYF. Written as DNA, the CDR3 is TGTGCCAGCAGTTCCGCCCTTCTAGCGGGGAGAACCTACGAGCAGTACTTC.

This clone was seen only once. The chain links TRBV11-3 to TRBJ2-3, with 7 positions matching TRBD2. Trimming cost V 5 bases and J 6 bases; bases outside gene matches: 8. Germline assignment: CDR1 SGHNT and CDR2 YENEEA. The CDR3 sequence is 14 residues long. The DNA for the CDR3 is TGTGCCAGCAGCGGGAGGGAGGATGTGGATACGCAGTATTTT. Translating gives CASSGREDVDTQYF.

The gene calls are TRBV4-1 and TRBJ2-1; no clear D gene. Germline CDR1 reads MGHRA; CDR2 reads YSYEKL. The CDR3 spans 14 residues. V gave up 4 bases and J gave up 4 bases, with 11 bases separating them. The CDR3 nucleotides are TGCGCCAGCAGCCTAAAAGTTGATTACAATGAGCAGTTCTTC. This sequence encodes CASSLKVDYNEQFF.

The chain has TRBV27 and TRBJ2-1; 9 bases fit TRBD2. Germline V lookup: CDR1 MNHEY, CDR2 SMNVEV (reference sequence). CDR3 length equals 15 residues. After removal of 2 bases from V and 7 bases from J, the junction contained 6 bases not matched to a gene. CDR3 sequence: CASSLERGLANEQFF. CDR3 bases: TGTGCCAGCAGTTTAGAACGGGGACTAGCTAATGAGCAGTTCTTC.

The chain has TRBV7-3 and TRBJ2-1, with 12 bases matching TRBD2. V trimming: 5 bases; J trimming: 5 bases; junction bases outside the gene matches: 4. The CDR3 totals 15 residues. CDR1 is SGHTA, CDR2 FQGTGA, per germline. The CDR3 nucleotides are TGTGCCAGCAGCAAGGGACTAGCGGGTGACAATGAGCAGTTCTTC. It yields the protein CASSKGLAGDNEQFF. Together with reference TRBV7-3 and TRBJ2-1, the CDR3 gives the full variable domain: GAGVSQTPSNKVTEKGKYVELRCDPISGHTALYWYRQSLGQGPEFLIYFQGTGAADDSGLPNDRFFAVRPEGSVSTLKIQRTERGDSAVYLCASSKGLAGDNEQFFGPGTRLTVL.

The V call is TRBV11-2, the J call TRBJ2-7, with D perhaps matching TRBD1 or TRBD2 (5 bases each). The CDR3 length is 15 residues. V lost 5 bases to trimming and J lost 3 bases, with 17 bases between them. Germline CDR1 SGHAT, CDR2 FQNNGV. CDR3 sequence reads: CASSPNPGPNYEQYF. CDR3 in DNA: TGTGCCAGCAGCCCGAACCCGGGACCGAACTACGAGCAGTACTTC.

This chain joins TRBV5-1 and TRBJ2-5; 7 bases fit TRBD1. CDR1 and CDR2 from the germline V gene are SGHRS and YFSETQ. V lost 4 bases and J lost 8; bases outside the gene matches: 11. The CDR3 sequence is 14 residues long. The CDR3 DNA reads as TGCGCCAGCAGCACAGGGGCCACGAGGGAAACCCAGTACTTC. It is translated as CASSTGATRETQYF.

This clone was counted once. The gene calls are TRBV5-1 and TRBJ2-1, with D hard to call. The CDR3 runs to 15 residues. V was cut by 3 bases and J by 8 bases, with 18 bases left in between. Germline V gene sequence: CDR1 SGHRS, CDR2 YFSETQ. The CDR3 DNA sequence: TGCGCCAGCAGCTCAACCTGGGCCGAGGCCGATGAGCAGTTCTTC. As protein: CASSSTWAEADEQFF. The entire variable domain, with the rest obtained from reference TRBV5-1 and TRBJ2-1, is as follows: KAGVTQTPRYLIKTRGQQVTLSCSPISGHRSVSWYQQTPGQGLQFLFEYFSETQRNKGNFPGRFSGRQFSNSRSEMNVSTLELGDSALYLCASSSTWAEADEQFFGPGTRLTVL.

This sequence joins TRBV6-5 and TRBJ2-7, with D possibly being TRBD1 (5 bases). In germline, CDR1 is MNHEY, CDR2 SVGAGI. Between the trimmed V and J ends, which lost 0 bases and 1 base, there was a span of 10 bases. This CDR3 region has 15 residues. The CDR3 coding sequence is TGTGCCAGCAGTTACTCCAGGGTCGGGTCCTACGAGCAGTACTTC. Its protein product is CASSYSRVGSYEQYF.

This clone was found once. This chain uses TRBV5-1 with TRBJ1-1; D unclear. Germline V lookup: CDR1 SGHRS, CDR2 YFSETQ. The CDR3 runs to 15 residues. Trimming left V 6 bases short and J 11 bases short, with 26 bases between. The CDR3 DNA follows: TGCGCCAGCACCATCAAGCCGGGAGATCAAAAGGTGGCTTTCTTT. Its protein is CASTIKPGDQKVAFF.

The chain is built from TRBV19 and TRBJ1-4; a weak D match, TRBD1 (5 bases). V dropped 4 bases and J dropped 0 bases, with 9 bases sitting between them. This CDR3 has 15 residues. The germline gives CDR1 LNHDA, CDR2 SQIVND (reference sequence). The CDR3 DNA follows: TGTGCCAGTAGTAACTCGGGGGCAACTAATGAAAAACTGTTTTTT. Its translation is CASSNSGATNEKLFF.

This chain links TRBV7-9 with TRBJ2-5; TRBD2 might be the D (6 bases). This CDR3 has 12 residues. Germline lookup yields CDR1 SEHNR and CDR2 FQNEAQ (reference sequence). Trimming left V 4 bases short and J 7 bases short, with 10 bases between. The CDR3 DNA is TGTGCCAGCAGCTCGGACTACGGGACCCAGTACTTC. Its translation: CASSSDYGTQYF. The variable domain in full, with the rest retrieved from reference TRBV7-9 and TRBJ2-5, is DTGVSQNPRHKITKRGQNVTFRCDPISEHNRLYWYRQTLGQGPEFLTYFQNEAQLEKSRLLSDRFSAERPKGSFSTLEIQRTEQGDSAMYLCASSSDYGTQYFGPGTRLLVL.

The chain joins TRBV6-5 to TRBJ1-3; D is unclear. Trimming left V 6 bases short and J 0 bases short, with 12 bases between. Germline CDR1 is MNHEY and CDR2 is SVGAGI. The CDR3 sequence is 15 residues long. In nucleotides, the CDR3 is TGTGCCAGCAGCCGGAAGTCTATCTCTGGAAACACCATATATTTT. Protein: CASSRKSISGNTIYF.

The chain combines TRBV5-1 with TRBJ2-1; TRBD1 agrees at 12 bases. The J segment lost 8 bases and the V segment lost 4 bases, leaving 1 base of the junction unmatched. CDR1 and CDR2 (germline): SGHRS, YFSETQ. The CDR3 is made up of 13 amino acids. CDR3 in amino acids: CASSRDRGHEQFF. As DNA, the CDR3 is TGCGCCAGCAGCCGGGACAGGGGGCATGAGCAGTTCTTC.